This TCR beta chain comes out of a study of graft-versus-host responses after intestinal transplantation. Study-level information: Anti-thymocyte globulin induction was given to all recipients, followed by tacrolimus and steroids for roughly 3 years.

The study's findings and limits: Peak levels of circulating GvH clones tracked with early post-transplant HvG declines. The recipient marrow held GvH clones, and some of them showed up first in ileum or blood.

Germline V gene sequence: CDR1 LNHDA, CDR2 SQIVND (reference sequence). V gave up 3 bases and J gave up 0 bases, with 9 bases separating them. The CDR3 contains 15 residues. This clone was observed a few times. Its antigen is currently unknown. TCRdb's table, derived via immunoSEQ multiplex PCR, lists solely in-frame clones and lacks some. The sample contains 100,000 to 140,000 clones, 87% of which appear only once. The TCR sequence derives from a human donor who was the organ donor for an intestinal transplant. Source: unstimulated CD4+ T cells sorted from spleen or lymph node cells, taken before transplant. The chain employs TRBV19 and TRBJ1-5; no clear D. The CDR3 DNA reads TGTGCCAGTAGTATTAAGTATTATAGCAATCAGCCCCAGCATTTT. It translates to CASSIKYYSNQPQHF.